This entry lists 21 T cell receptor beta chains sequenced from one sample in a study of T cells in Graves' hyperthyroidism and ophthalmopathy. From RNA transcripts, TCR beta CDR3 regions were amplified. During a first-round RT-PCR of the TCR CDR3, the HTBI primer set was used. TCRdb itself ran the multiplex PCR reads through MiXCR, one entry per CDR3 protein. This sample has roughly 520,000 distinct CDR3 sequences, with roughly 24% found just once. The sequencing sample was made of blood. The receptors shown here come from a woman younger than 45 with Graves' ophthalmopathy.

This clonotype was seen repeatedly, ten times or more. The rearrangement joins TRBV7-8 to TRBJ2-2, with D perhaps matching TRBD2 (5 bases). CDR1 and CDR2 (germline): SGHVS, FQNEAQ. The CDR3 covers 14 residues. The V gene lost 3 bases and the J gene lost 1 base, with 6 bases spanning the gap. The CDR3 region has the DNA TGTGCCAGCAGCTTTGAGGGGAACACCGGGGAGCTGTTTTTT. It specifies CASSFEGNTGELFF.

The chain has TRBV15 and TRBJ2-7; D is possibly TRBD1 or TRBD2 (5 bases each). There are 14 residues in the CDR3. V was clipped by 4 bases and J by 2 bases, with 12 bases between them. From germline, CDR1 is LNHNV and CDR2 YYDKDF (reference sequence). The CDR3 spells CATSTPGQTYEQYF. In DNA, the CDR3 is TGTGCCACCAGCACCCCGGGGCAGACCTACGAGCAGTACTTC.

Many counts were recorded for this clonotype. At one boundary the junction diverges from the germline segment, which might be a read error. The chain joins TRBV20-1 to TRBJ2-7; D is possibly TRBD1 or TRBD2 (6 bases each). Germline assignment: CDR1 DFQATT and CDR2 SNEGSKA (reference sequence). The CDR3 is made up of 13 amino acids. CDR3 loop: CSARWRGTYGQYF. In nucleotides, the CDR3 is TGCAGTGCTAGGTGGAGGGGGACGTACGGGCAGTACTTC.

This clonotype was found many times. This chain connects TRBV20-1 to TRBJ1-2, with TRBD1 matching over 9 bases. Germline V CDR1 and CDR2: DFQATT, SNEGSKA (reference sequence). There are 14 residues in the CDR3. The V gene end was trimmed by 6 bases and the J gene end by 4 bases; junction bases not matched to a gene: 9. The CDR3 region has the DNA TGCAGTGCAACACCGGGACAGGGAACCTATGGCTACACCTTC. This encodes CSATPGQGTYGYTF.

This clonotype was seen more than once but under ten times. The rearrangement joins TRBV2 to TRBJ2-7; D not certain. Looked up from germline, CDR1 is SNHLY and CDR2 is FYNNEI. Trimming cost V 8 bases and J 3 bases, with 14 bases left between them. The CDR3 is 13 residues long. CDR3 loop: CASEILGDYEQYF. In nucleotides, the CDR3 is TGTGCCAGCGAAATTCTAGGCGACTACGAGCAGTACTTC.

In this sample, this clonotype turned up many times. V usage is TRBV11-2 and J usage is TRBJ2-7, with D possibly matching TRBD1 (5 bases). Germline CDR1 is SGHAT and CDR2 is FQNNGV. Trimming pared 7 bases from V and 3 bases from J, leaving 13 bases between. The CDR3 runs to 13 residues. In DNA form, the CDR3 reads TGTGCCAGCAAAAAAATCGACAGCTACGAGCAGTACTTC. Residues: CASKKIDSYEQYF.

This clonotype was found many times. This chain uses TRBV28 with TRBJ1-6; the D gene is possibly TRBD1 (5 bases). In germline, CDR1 is MDHEN, CDR2 SYDVKM. Trimming left V 5 bases short and J 7 bases short, with 24 bases between. CDR3 size: 18 residues. CDR3 sequence reads: CASSQHGTARSRNSPLHF. The CDR3 DNA reads TGTGCCAGCAGTCAACACGGGACCGCAAGGAGTCGGAATTCACCCCTCCACTTT.

In its sample, this clonotype was seen many times. The V call is TRBV12-3 or TRBV12-4, the J call TRBJ2-4; the D is unclear. V was cut by 3 bases and J by 0 bases, with 6 bases left in between. This CDR3 region has 14 residues. CDR3 sequence (DNA): TGTGCCAGCAGTTTTTCCCGAGCCAAAAACATTCAGTACTTC. Protein sequence: CASSFSRAKNIQYF.

This clonotype showed up just a few times. This chain uses TRBV6-1 with TRBJ1-5; TRBD1 might be the D (5 bases). This CDR3 spans 14 amino acids. V shed 0 bases and J shed 6 bases, with 9 bases lying between them. The germline gives CDR1 MNHNS, CDR2 SASEGT. The CDR3 DNA is TGTGCCAGCAGTGAAGCGGGAGGGGCTCAGCCCCAGCATTTT. It encodes CASSEAGGAQPQHF.

There are many counts of this clonotype. In DNA, the CDR3 is TGCAGTGCTATCCCTCAGGGGGCGCCGAACACCGGGGAGCTGTTTTTT. This sequence encodes CSAIPQGAPNTGELFF. The rearrangement uses TRBV20-1 and TRBJ2-2; TRBD1 matches 8 bases. With 4 bases clipped from V and 0 bases from J, the junction kept 7 bases outside the gene matches. This CDR3 is built from 16 residues. Germline lookup yields CDR1 DFQATT and CDR2 SNEGSKA (reference sequence).

This clonotype occurred many times. The chain links TRBV7-2 to TRBJ1-6; a possible D gene is TRBD1 (6 bases). Trimming pared 5 bases from V and 7 bases from J, leaving 15 bases between. The CDR3 is made up of 15 amino acids. Germline values: CDR1 SGHTA, CDR2 FQGNSA. Here the CDR3 reads CASSPQQGRNSPLHF. In DNA, the CDR3 is TGTGCCAGCAGCCCTCAGCAGGGGAGGAATTCACCCCTCCACTTT. Full variable domain (outside the CDR3, taken from reference TRBV7-2 and TRBJ1-6): GAGVSQSPSNKVTEKGKDVELRCDPISGHTALYWYRQSLGQGLEFLIYFQGNSAPDKSGLPSDRFSAERTGGSVSTLTIQRTQQEDSAVYLCASSPQQGRNSPLHFGNGTRLTVT.

This clonotype appeared a few times. The chain combines TRBV28 with TRBJ1-2; 7 bases line up with TRBD1. Germline V gene sequence: CDR1 MDHEN, CDR2 SYDVKM. Losses at the gene ends were 5 bases for V and 6 bases for J; bases not matched to a gene: 6. The CDR3 is 13 amino acids. CDR3 region: CASSSQGGNGYTF. The CDR3 nucleotides are TGTGCCAGCAGTAGCCAGGGGGGCAATGGCTACACCTTC.

The CDR3: CASSLVAGEAYEQYF. Here the CDR3 DNA reads TGTGCCAGCAGCTTAGTGGCGGGAGAGGCCTACGAGCAGTACTTC. The gene calls are TRBV7-2 and TRBJ2-7, with 7 bases fitting TRBD2. Trimming cost V 1 base and J 2 bases; bases outside gene matches: 5. This CDR3 region has 15 residues. Germline CDR1 is SGHTA and CDR2 is FQGNSA.

This clonotype was found many times. The chain uses TRBV20-1 and TRBJ1-3, with unresolved D. Germline V CDR1 and CDR2: DFQATT, SNEGSKA (reference sequence). The CDR3 has 12 amino acids. V lost 5 bases and J lost 0, with 5 bases in between. The DNA of the CDR3 is TGCAGTGCTGTTCCCTCTGGAAACACCATATATTTT. Translating it yields CSAVPSGNTIYF.

This clonotype has a count of ten or more. The chain couples TRBV5-1 to TRBJ1-1; D is ambiguous. From germline, CDR1 is SGHRS and CDR2 YFSETQ. The CDR3 has 14 residues. Trimming removed 9 bases from V and 1 base from J, with 16 bases in between. CDR3 amino acids: CATSADGRNTEAFF. The DNA of the CDR3 is TGCGCCACATCGGCAGATGGAAGGAACACTGAAGCTTTCTTT.

This clonotype appeared many times. The V call is TRBV2, the J call TRBJ2-5, with D perhaps TRBD2 (6 bases). Germline V gene sequence: CDR1 SNHLY, CDR2 FYNNEI. V lost 0 bases to trimming and J lost 1 base, with 15 bases between them. The CDR3 is 17 amino acids. CDR3 DNA: TGTGCCAGCAGTGAAGCGGTACTCGGGGGAAGCCAAGAGACCCAGTACTTC. Amino acid sequence: CASSEAVLGGSQETQYF.

This clonotype was detected a few times. The gene calls are TRBV18 and TRBJ1-3, with a possible D match to TRBD1 (6 bases). V shed 4 bases and J shed 4 bases, with 11 bases lying between them. CDR1 is KGHSH, CDR2 LQKENI, per germline. This CDR3 contains 14 residues. The CDR3 spells CASSLPGTGNTIYF. The CDR3 bases are TGTGCCAGCTCACTACCCGGGACAGGAAACACCATATATTTT.

In this sample, this clonotype turned up many times. The CDR3 DNA reads as TGCAGCGTTGCGTTGGGGGCAGGCTATGGCTACACCTTC. It specifies CSVALGAGYGYTF. The chain employs TRBV29-1 and TRBJ1-2, with TRBD1 as a possible D gene (6 bases). The CDR3 runs 13 residues. The germline V and J ends were trimmed by 4 bases and 4 bases, with 13 bases remaining between them. Germline V gives CDR1 SQVTM, CDR2 ANQGSEA.

This clonotype was recorded a few times. The chain couples TRBV4-3 to TRBJ2-7, with 8 nucleotides matching TRBD2. The CDR3 covers 15 residues. J was trimmed by 3 bases and V by 2 bases; bases with no gene match: 6. Per the germline V gene, CDR1 is LGHNA and CDR2 is YSLEER. The DNA of the CDR3 is TGCGCCAGCAGCCAAACAACGGGGGGGCTCTACGAGCAGTACTTC. Its translation: CASSQTTGGLYEQYF.

This sequence joins TRBV4-2 and TRBJ2-7; unclear D gene. The germline V and J ends were trimmed by 0 bases and 5 bases, with 26 bases remaining between them. The CDR3 spans 19 residues. Germline V CDR1 and CDR2: LGHNA, YNFKEQ. CDR3 loop: CASSQDLIFQDQRIHEQYF. The CDR3 region has the DNA TGTGCCAGCAGCCAAGATTTGATATTCCAGGACCAGCGCATCCACGAGCAGTACTTC.

The chain is built from TRBV11-2 and TRBJ1-1, with a possible D match to TRBD1 (5 bases). Trimming shortened V by 0 bases and J by 6 bases, and 11 bases separated the two germline ends. This CDR3 comprises 14 residues. In germline, CDR1 is SGHAT, CDR2 FQNNGV. CDR3 region: CASSLEQALSEAFF. CDR3 nucleotides: TGTGCCAGCAGCTTAGAACAGGCTCTCTCTGAAGCTTTCTTT.